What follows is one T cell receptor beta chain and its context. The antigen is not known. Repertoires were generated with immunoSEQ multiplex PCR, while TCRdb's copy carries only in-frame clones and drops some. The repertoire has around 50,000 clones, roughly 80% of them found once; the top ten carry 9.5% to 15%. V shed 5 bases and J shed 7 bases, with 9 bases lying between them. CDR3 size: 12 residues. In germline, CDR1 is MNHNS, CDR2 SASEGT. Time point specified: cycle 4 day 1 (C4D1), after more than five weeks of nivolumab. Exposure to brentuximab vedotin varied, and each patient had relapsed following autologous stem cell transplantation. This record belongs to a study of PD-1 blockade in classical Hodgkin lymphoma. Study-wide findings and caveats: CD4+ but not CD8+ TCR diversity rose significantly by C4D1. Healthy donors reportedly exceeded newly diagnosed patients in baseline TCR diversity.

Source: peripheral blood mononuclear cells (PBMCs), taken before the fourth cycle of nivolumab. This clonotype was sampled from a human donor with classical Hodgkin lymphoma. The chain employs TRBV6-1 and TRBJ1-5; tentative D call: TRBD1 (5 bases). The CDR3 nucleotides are TGTGCCAGCAGTTTGGGGGTACAGCCCCAGCATTTT. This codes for CASSLGVQPQHF.